Shown below are 20 T cell receptor beta chains from a single sample sequenced in a study of cytomegalovirus exposure and HLA in healthy donors. Use of 60 Vbeta and 13 Jbeta primers characterized the PCR. The assay was immunoSEQ multiplex PCR, and TCRdb's table has in-frame clones only and misses some. The sample includes 85,000 to 120,000 clones, roughly 74% of them seen just once. Sequenced sample: PBMCs. These receptors were taken from a man aged 40-55 years in good health and CMV-seronegative.

This chain joins TRBV11-1 and TRBJ1-1; no clear D gene. There are 13 residues in the CDR3. Germline V gene lookup returns CDR1 SGHAT and CDR2 FQDESV (reference sequence). Trimming removed 2 bases at V and 2 bases at J, with 6 bases between. The CDR3 reads CASSLSLNTEAFF. The CDR3 DNA reads TGTGCCAGCAGCTTATCCCTCAACACTGAAGCTTTCTTT.

The table lists this clone with a count of one. The J gene is TRBJ2-2, the V gene TRBV6-6, with 12 positions matching TRBD2. With 4 bases clipped from V and 5 bases from J, the junction kept 5 bases outside the gene matches. The germline CDR1 and CDR2 sequences are MNHNY and SVGAGI (reference sequence). The CDR3 loop spans 16 amino acids. The CDR3 protein is CASSSSSGGGTGELFF. The CDR3 region has the DNA TGTGCCAGCAGTTCCTCTAGCGGGGGGGGGACCGGGGAGCTGTTTTTT.

The table lists this clone with a few counts. The chain couples TRBV14 to TRBJ2-7, with 8 bases aligning to TRBD2. Germline assignment: CDR1 SGHDN and CDR2 FVKESK. This CDR3 contains 13 residues. J lost 6 bases, V lost 7 bases, and 8 bases had no gene match. DNA for the CDR3: TGTGCCAGCATCCACAGCGGGGGAACCGAGCAGTACTTC. Protein product: CASIHSGGTEQYF.

Only a few counts were recorded for this clone. This chain joins TRBV7-9 and TRBJ2-7, with D possibly matching TRBD2 (6 bases). The germline CDR1 and CDR2 sequences are SEHNR and FQNEAQ (reference sequence). V lost 8 bases, J lost 1 base, and 9 bases lay in between. CDR3 length: 12 residues. CDR3 residues: CASGGGSYEQYF. CDR3 bases: TGTGCCAGCGGGGGAGGTTCCTACGAGCAGTACTTC.

This clone has more than one count but fewer than ten. The rearrangement links TRBV7-9 to TRBJ1-4; 7 bases map to TRBD1. The CDR3 has 14 amino acids. Germline V gene data show CDR1 as SEHNR and CDR2 as FQNEAQ (reference sequence). Trimming took 5 bases from V and 5 from J; bases not matched to a gene: 5. The CDR3 spells CASSKGQTNEKLFF. The CDR3 region has the DNA TGTGCCAGCAGCAAGGGACAGACGAATGAAAAACTGTTTTTT.

Only a few counts were recorded for this clone. J is TRBJ1-5 and V is TRBV7-6; a weak D match, TRBD1 (5 bases). The germline V gene has CDR1 SGHVS and CDR2 FNYEAQ. The CDR3 has 15 residues. The V end lost 1 base, the J end lost 6 bases, and 13 bases lay between the germline ends. CDR3 sequence reads: CASSLVDGASQPQHF. CDR3 sequence (DNA): TGTGCCAGCAGCTTAGTGGATGGGGCGAGTCAGCCCCAGCATTTT.

The chain has TRBV5-1 and TRBJ1-1; a weak D match, TRBD1 (6 bases). The CDR3 extends over 14 amino acids. V lost 3 bases to trimming and J lost 7 bases, with 16 bases between them. CDR1 SGHRS and CDR2 YFSETQ come from the germline V gene. DNA for the CDR3: TGCGCCAGCAGCTCTTTACAGGGCTCTAGTGAAGCTTTCTTT. Translating it yields CASSSLQGSSEAFF. Drawing the rest from reference TRBV5-1 and TRBJ1-1, the complete variable domain is KAGVTQTPRYLIKTRGQQVTLSCSPISGHRSVSWYQQTPGQGLQFLFEYFSETQRNKGNFPGRFSGRQFSNSRSEMNVSTLELGDSALYLCASSSLQGSSEAFFGQGTRLTVV.

The chain has TRBV19 and TRBJ2-5, with 7 bases lining up with TRBD1. J gave up 5 bases and V 1 base, and 4 bases lay outside the gene matches. This CDR3 has 14 amino acids. Germline V gene sequence: CDR1 LNHDA, CDR2 SQIVND (reference sequence). CDR3 region: CASSIVTGVETQYF. CDR3 bases: TGTGCCAGTAGTATAGTTACAGGGGTGGAGACCCAGTACTTC.

The V gene is TRBV21-1, the J gene TRBJ1-6; no check of the table's D call, TRBD1, against the DNA was made. TRBV21-1 constitutes a pseudogene. The CDR3 spans 19 residues. CDR3 in amino acids: CASSPPGQRVLGYNSPLHF. The CDR3 DNA is TGTGCCAGCAGCCCCCCGGGACAGAGGGTGCTCGGCTATAATTCACCCCTCCACTTT.

The chain joins TRBV19 to TRBJ1-5, with 9 bases fitting TRBD1. Germline V gives CDR1 LNHDA, CDR2 SQIVND (reference sequence). V trimming: 3 bases; J trimming: 6 bases; junction bases outside the gene matches: 9. The CDR3 length is 16 residues. DNA of the CDR3: TGTGCCAGTAGTATCAGCACAGGGGGCTTCGTTCAGCCCCAGCATTTT. As protein: CASSISTGGFVQPQHF.

The sample holds one count of this clone. This chain uses TRBV7-2 with TRBJ2-7, with TRBD2 identical over 10 bases. Germline values: CDR1 SGHTA, CDR2 FQGNSA. The CDR3 consists of 15 residues. V lost 0 bases and J lost 6; bases outside the gene matches: 5. As DNA, the CDR3 is TGTGCCAGCAGCTTAGCAGCGGGGGGGCAGACCGAGCAGTACTTC. Translation: CASSLAAGGQTEQYF.

The chain links TRBV7-2 to TRBJ2-3, with 8 bases identical to TRBD2. Germline V lookup: CDR1 SGHTA, CDR2 FQGNSA. This CDR3 contains 16 residues. The V gene end was trimmed by 7 bases and the J gene end by 3 bases; junction bases not matched to a gene: 12. This CDR3 reads CASTPGESGGTDTQYF. CDR3 sequence (DNA): TGTGCCAGCACCCCCGGAGAGAGCGGGGGAACAGATACGCAGTATTTT.

The chain couples TRBV6-1 to TRBJ1-5; possible D gene TRBD1, 6 bases. This CDR3 region has 16 residues. The V and J ends lost 4 bases and 0 bases respectively, with 13 bases between them. Germline CDR1 MNHNS, CDR2 SASEGT. In DNA, the CDR3 is TGTGCCAGCAGTGGGGGGACAACTGTTAGCAATCAGCCCCAGCATTTT. Translated: CASSGGTTVSNQPQHF.

J is TRBJ1-5 and V is TRBV7-2, with TRBD1 matching 9 bases. The CDR3 loop spans 13 amino acids. The V gene's germline CDR1 is SGHTA and CDR2 FQGNSA. The ends lost 6 bases at V and 4 bases at J; junction bases unmatched: 1. This chain's CDR3 is CASSGQGNQPQHF. In nucleotides, the CDR3 is TGTGCCAGCAGTGGACAGGGGAATCAGCCCCAGCATTTT.

The chain recombines TRBV20-1 with TRBJ1-1; tentative D call: TRBD1 (6 bases). This CDR3 is built from 11 residues. V was cut by 6 bases and J by 7 bases, with 12 bases left in between. Per germline, CDR1 DFQATT and CDR2 SNEGSKA (reference sequence). The CDR3 bases are TGCAGTGCAAGCCGGGACATTGAAGCTTTCTTT. This gives the protein CSASRDIEAFF.

V is TRBV2 and J is TRBJ2-7; D is ambiguous. The V gene lost 8 bases and the J gene lost 3 bases, with 14 bases spanning the gap. This CDR3 contains 13 residues. Germline CDR1 SNHLY, CDR2 FYNNEI. CDR3 nucleotides: TGTGCCAGCGAAGCAGGTAGGATCTACGAGCAGTACTTC. It yields the protein CASEAGRIYEQYF.

This clone was observed a handful of times. The chain has TRBV18 and TRBJ1-6; D is perhaps TRBD1 (6 bases). V lost 8 bases to trimming and J lost 7 bases, with 9 bases between them. CDR1 is KGHSH, CDR2 LQKENI, per germline. The CDR3 extends over 12 amino acids. The CDR3 protein is CASHQGNSPLHF. CDR3 bases: TGTGCCAGCCACCAGGGGAATTCACCCCTCCACTTT.

This clone was seen a few times. This chain connects TRBV2 to TRBJ2-5; tentative D call: TRBD2 (6 bases). TRBJ2-7 explains the end of the DNA better; the J call may be wrong. Germline V gene lookup returns CDR1 SNHLY and CDR2 FYNNEI. This CDR3 has 15 amino acids. Here the CDR3 reads CASSESGGSIYEQYF. CDR3 sequence (DNA): TGTGCCAGCAGTGAAAGTGGGGGGTCCATATACGAGCAGTACTTC.

V usage is TRBV12-5 and J usage is TRBJ1-1; D gene uncertain. CDR3 length: 13 residues. The V gene's germline CDR1 is LGHNT and CDR2 FRNRAP. Trimming left V 3 bases short and J 3 bases short, with 8 bases between. Here the CDR3 reads CASGFLRDTEAFF. As DNA, the CDR3 is TGTGCTAGTGGTTTTTTACGGGACACTGAAGCTTTCTTT.

The chain uses TRBV6-1 and TRBJ1-6; D is unclear. Germline V gene sequence: CDR1 MNHNS, CDR2 SASEGT. This CDR3 has 16 residues. Trimming stripped 4 bases from V and 8 bases from J, with 18 bases between. CDR3 bases: TGTGCCAGCAGTGTTTTCCGTCGAACAGAAGATTCACCCCTCCACTTT. It specifies CASSVFRRTEDSPLHF.